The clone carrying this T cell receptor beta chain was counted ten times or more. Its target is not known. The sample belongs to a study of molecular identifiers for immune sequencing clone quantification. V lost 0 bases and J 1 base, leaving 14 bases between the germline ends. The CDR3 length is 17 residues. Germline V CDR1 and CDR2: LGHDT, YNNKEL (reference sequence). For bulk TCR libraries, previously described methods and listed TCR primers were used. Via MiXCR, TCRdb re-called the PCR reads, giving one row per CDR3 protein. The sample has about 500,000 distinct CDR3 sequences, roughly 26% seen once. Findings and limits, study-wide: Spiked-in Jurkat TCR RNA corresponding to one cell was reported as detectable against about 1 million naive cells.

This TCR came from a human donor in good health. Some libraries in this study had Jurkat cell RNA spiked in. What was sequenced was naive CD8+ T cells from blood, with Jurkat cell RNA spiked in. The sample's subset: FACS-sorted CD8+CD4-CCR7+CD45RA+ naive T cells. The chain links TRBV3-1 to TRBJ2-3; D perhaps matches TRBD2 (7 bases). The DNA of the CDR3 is TGTGCCAGCAGCCAAGACGGGGGGCAACGAGGCACAGATACGCAGTATTTT. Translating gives CASSQDGGQRGTDTQYF.